This passage covers 20 T cell receptor beta chains from one sample sequenced in a study of blood T cell repertoires in COVID-19. Data came from immunoSEQ multiplex PCR; TCRdb stores just in-frame clones and leaves some out. Here the sample spans fewer than 250,000 clones, around nine tenths being singletons. Sequencing was carried out using peripheral blood. Receptors were obtained from a man aged 60-69 years with acute or convalescent COVID-19.

The rearrangement joins TRBV24-1 to TRBJ2-7; 7 bases align to TRBD1. CDR3 size: 15 residues. Germline V lookup: CDR1 KGHDR, CDR2 SFDVKD. V gave up 4 bases and J gave up 2 bases; unmatched junction bases: 7. CDR3 DNA: TGTGCCACCAGTGAGGGGACAGCGCAGGCCTACGAGCAGTACTTC. Translating it yields CATSEGTAQAYEQYF.

In this sample, this clone turned up a few times. The chain couples TRBV5-4 to TRBJ2-5, with 12 bases aligning to TRBD2. Germline V gene lookup returns CDR1 SGHNT and CDR2 YYREEE (reference sequence). CDR3 size: 15 residues. V trimming: 4 bases; J trimming: 4 bases; junction bases outside the gene matches: 5. The CDR3 sequence: CASSLGLAGVETQYF. CDR3 nucleotide sequence: TGTGCCAGCAGCCTGGGACTAGCGGGTGTAGAGACCCAGTACTTC.

V gene TRBV27 combines with J gene TRBJ2-5, with TRBD2 matching over 11 bases. CDR3 length: 16 amino acids. The germline V gene has CDR1 MNHEY and CDR2 SMNVEV (reference sequence). V lost 3 bases to trimming and J lost 5 bases; unmatched junction nucleotides: 8. Written as DNA, the CDR3 is TGTGCCAGCAGTTTGCGTAGCGGGGGGGCCGGGGAGACCCAGTACTTC. It encodes CASSLRSGGAGETQYF.

CDR3 sequence reads: CASSLGQGPPMNTEAFF. The DNA for the CDR3 is TGCGCCAGCAGCTTGGGACAGGGCCCACCCATGAACACTGAAGCTTTCTTT. This rearrangement joins TRBV5-1 to TRBJ1-1; 7 nucleotides agree with TRBD1. Per the germline V gene, CDR1 is SGHRS and CDR2 is YFSETQ. The CDR3 length is 17 residues. V lost 0 bases and J lost 0; bases outside the gene matches: 8.

This clone has a single count. The V call is TRBV5-1, the J call TRBJ2-3, with 7 bases matching TRBD2. CDR1 is SGHRS, CDR2 YFSETQ, per germline. V gave up 0 bases and J gave up 2 bases; unmatched junction bases: 15. This CDR3 contains 19 residues. CDR3 sequence (DNA): TGCGCCAGCAGCTTGGTCTGGGCGGGGACGGGGGGAAACACAGATACGCAGTATTTT. This codes for CASSLVWAGTGGNTDTQYF.

The chain employs TRBV7-9 and TRBJ2-5; the D gene is possibly TRBD1 (6 bases). Germline V gene lookup returns CDR1 SEHNR and CDR2 FQNEAQ (reference sequence). This CDR3 comprises 14 residues. V shed 4 bases and J shed 2 bases, with 11 bases lying between them. The CDR3 protein is CASSSDGQQETQYF. The DNA of the CDR3 is TGTGCCAGCAGCTCAGACGGACAGCAAGAGACCCAGTACTTC. Complete variable domain (other parts from reference TRBV7-9 and TRBJ2-5): DTGVSQNPRHKITKRGQNVTFRCDPISEHNRLYWYRQTLGQGPEFLTYFQNEAQLEKSRLLSDRFSAERPKGSFSTLEIQRTEQGDSAMYLCASSSDGQQETQYFGPGTRLLVL.

The gene calls are TRBV7-8 and TRBJ2-5, with 7 bases that match TRBD1. V dropped 4 bases and J dropped 5; count of bases not matched to a gene: 13. Germline values: CDR1 SGHVS, CDR2 FQNEAQ. This CDR3 contains 16 residues. The CDR3 loop is CASSSRAQGPRETQYF. The CDR3 bases are TGTGCCAGCAGCTCCAGGGCACAGGGGCCCAGGGAGACCCAGTACTTC.

The chain recombines TRBV4-1 with TRBJ2-7; D is unresolved. CDR3 size: 13 residues. V lost 6 bases to trimming and J lost 0 bases, with 9 bases between them. Per the germline V gene, CDR1 is MGHRA and CDR2 is YSYEKL. The CDR3: CASRGSDSYEQYF. The CDR3, as DNA: TGCGCCAGCAGGGGCTCCGACTCCTACGAGCAGTACTTC.

The chain couples TRBV27 to TRBJ2-7, with 9 bases that match TRBD2. The trim removed 4 bases at V and 0 bases at J, leaving 7 bases unmatched. Germline assignment: CDR1 MNHEY and CDR2 SMNVEV (reference sequence). This CDR3 region has 16 residues. The CDR3 region is CASSSRLAAGSYEQYF. The CDR3 DNA reads TGTGCCAGCAGTTCTAGACTAGCGGCTGGCTCCTACGAGCAGTACTTC.

The J gene is TRBJ2-1, the V gene TRBV19; 10 positions match TRBD1. CDR1 and CDR2 (germline): LNHDA, SQIVND (reference sequence). V shed 5 bases, J shed 6 bases, and the junction held 7 bases outside the gene matches. The CDR3 contains 15 residues. The CDR3 nucleotides read TGTGCCAGTAGTGCCCAGCGGACAGGGGGCAATGAGCAGTTCTTC. Translation gives CASSAQRTGGNEQFF.

This chain connects TRBV5-1 to TRBJ2-7, with 9 bases fitting TRBD1. Germline CDR1 reads SGHRS; CDR2 reads YFSETQ. The CDR3 is 14 amino acids. The V and J ends lost 4 bases and 9 bases, in that order; junction bases with no gene match: 11. The CDR3 nucleotides read TGCGCCAGCAGCCTCCGGGACAGGGTGAGCGGGCAGTACTTC. This sequence encodes CASSLRDRVSGQYF.

The rearrangement joins TRBV6-5 to TRBJ1-1; 12 bases map to TRBD1. The CDR3 covers 15 residues. Germline CDR1 MNHEY, CDR2 SVGAGI. V lost 7 bases, J lost 7 bases, and 10 bases stayed unmatched. The CDR3: CASTRDRGPEGEAFF. The CDR3 DNA is TGTGCCAGCACAAGGGACAGGGGGCCCGAGGGTGAAGCTTTCTTT.

The chain links TRBV2 to TRBJ1-2; D gene ambiguous. The CDR3 runs to 13 residues. The germline V gene encodes CDR1 SNHLY and CDR2 FYNNEI. V gave up 3 bases and J gave up 5 bases, with 10 bases separating them. The CDR3 loop is CASSDVTVYGYTF. In nucleotides, the CDR3 is TGTGCCAGCAGTGATGTTACAGTTTATGGCTACACCTTC.

The sample holds one count of this clone. The chain is built from TRBV3-1 (or the pseudogene TRBV3-2) and TRBJ1-1; D is unresolved. CDR1 is LGHDT and CDR2 is YNNKEL in the germline V gene (reference sequence). This CDR3 has 15 amino acids. V gave up 0 bases and J gave up 0 bases, with 8 bases separating them. Written as DNA, the CDR3 is TGTGCCAGCAGCCAAGACCGGAGCCTGAACACTGAAGCTTTCTTT. This gives the protein CASSQDRSLNTEAFF.

The gene calls are TRBV5-1 and TRBJ2-5, with D tentatively TRBD1 (5 bases). The V and J ends lost 0 bases and 3 bases respectively, with 6 bases between them. The CDR3 has 13 residues. The germline V gene encodes CDR1 SGHRS and CDR2 YFSETQ. The CDR3 sequence is CASSLGREETQYF. CDR3 sequence (DNA): TGCGCCAGCAGCTTGGGCAGGGAAGAGACCCAGTACTTC.

The chain has TRBV19 and TRBJ2-1; D is possibly TRBD2 (6 bases). Trimming cost V 6 bases and J 1 base, with 13 bases left between them. The CDR3 totals 15 residues. Per germline, CDR1 LNHDA and CDR2 SQIVND (reference sequence). CDR3 nucleotide sequence: TGTGCCAGTAGATCGGGGGACGGATCCTACAATGAGCAGTTCTTC. Protein sequence: CASRSGDGSYNEQFF.

The V gene is TRBV6-4, the J gene TRBJ2-3; possibly TRBD2 for D (6 bases). The V and J ends lost 8 bases and 1 base respectively, with 16 bases between them. Germline V gene lookup returns CDR1 MRHNA and CDR2 SNTAGT. The CDR3 has 15 amino acids. The CDR3 DNA reads as TGTGCCAGCGGGGAGAAGCCGGGGGGCACAGATACGCAGTATTTT. It is translated as CASGEKPGGTDTQYF.

CDR3 in amino acids: CASSSPGGVDAEQYF. CDR3 bases: TGTGCCAGCAGCTCCCCAGGGGGTGTAGACGCCGAGCAGTACTTC. This sequence joins TRBV7-2 and TRBJ2-7, with 7 positions matching TRBD1. Trimming cost V 4 bases and J 6 bases; bases outside gene matches: 12. Looked up from germline, CDR1 is SGHTA and CDR2 is FQGNSA. This CDR3 has 15 residues.

A remark on this clone: Other DNA sequences in the same sample also yield this CDR3. The rearrangement links TRBV7-3 to TRBJ1-1; TRBD1 is a possible D gene (6 bases). Trimming pared 2 bases from V and 0 bases from J, leaving 7 bases between. Germline-derived CDR1 and CDR2 are SGHTA and FQGTGA. This CDR3 region has 14 residues. The CDR3 nucleotides are TGTGCCAGCAGCTTAGGACAGATGAACACTGAAGCTTTCTTT. It translates to CASSLGQMNTEAFF.

The genes are TRBV4-3 and TRBJ2-3; 14 bases fit TRBD2. Germline trimming cut 3 bases from V and 14 bases from J; bases unmatched to any gene: 19. This CDR3 contains 18 residues. The germline V gene encodes CDR1 LGHNA and CDR2 YSLEER. The CDR3 DNA reads TGCGCCAGCAGCCAGGGGGTGGGGACTAGCGGGGGCGAACCGGATTTGTATTTT. Amino acids: CASSQGVGTSGGEPDLYF.